These 20 T cell receptor beta chains came from one sample sequenced in a study of CD8 T cells in ankylosing spondylitis. Findings and limits, study-wide: Roughly eight highly homologous variants made up a TCR beta motif, and this motif appeared characteristic of ankylosing spondylitis blood.

Using its own MiXCR run on the 5' RACE reads, TCRdb lists one record per CDR3 protein. The top ten clones hold around a fifth of a sample with roughly 700,000 distinct CDR3 sequences, around 20% of them seen once. No antigen has been assigned to these receptors. Sequencing input: blood, either unsorted or a sorted T cell fraction (not recorded which). These receptors were obtained from a male donor with ankylosing spondylitis.

V usage is TRBV27 and J usage is TRBJ1-6, with 9 bases fitting TRBD1. The CDR3 spans 16 residues. CDR1 MNHEY and CDR2 SMNVEV come from the germline V gene (reference sequence). Losses at the gene ends were 5 bases for V and 5 bases for J; bases not matched to a gene: 7. This CDR3 reads CASSRKWTGDNSPLHF. The CDR3 bases are TGTGCCAGCAGTCGGAAATGGACAGGGGATAATTCACCCCTCCACTTT.

This chain links TRBV4-1 with TRBJ1-4; D perhaps matches TRBD1 (5 bases). Germline V gene data show CDR1 as MGHRA and CDR2 as YSYEKL. CDR3 length: 15 residues. The V and J ends lost 5 bases and 5 bases respectively, with 15 bases between them. This chain's CDR3 is CASSVTGTENEKLFF. CDR3 DNA sequence: TGCGCCAGCAGCGTCACCGGGACGGAAAATGAAAAACTGTTTTTT.

The J gene is TRBJ1-1, the V gene TRBV9; D uncertain. The CDR3 covers 14 residues. The ends were cut back, 0 bases at V and 4 bases at J, with 10 bases in the middle. CDR1 is SGDLS and CDR2 is YYNGEE in the germline V gene. As DNA, the CDR3 is TGTGCCAGCAGCGTAGGAGGCTCCGGCACTGAAGCTTTCTTT. It is translated as CASSVGGSGTEAFF. The full variable domain, its missing parts supplied by reference TRBV9 and TRBJ1-1, is DSGVTQTPKHLITATGQRVTLRCSPRSGDLSVYWYQQSLDQGLQFLIQYYNGEERAKGNILERFSAQQFPDLHSELNLSSLELGDSALYFCASSVGGSGTEAFFGQGTRLTVV.

A few counts support this clonotype. The genes are TRBV5-1 and TRBJ1-6, with 8 bases fitting TRBD1. With 5 bases clipped from V and 10 bases from J, the junction kept 8 bases outside the gene matches. The CDR3 covers 14 residues. Germline CDR1 is SGHRS and CDR2 is YFSETQ. The CDR3 bases are TGCGCCAGCAGGACCGGGACAGGAGAGTCACCCCTCCACTTT. Protein: CASRTGTGESPLHF.

The J gene is TRBJ1-5, the V gene TRBV6-1, with D maybe TRBD1 (6 bases). CDR3 length: 15 amino acids. The germline V and J ends were trimmed by 6 bases and 1 base, with 13 bases remaining between them. From germline, CDR1 is MNHNS and CDR2 SASEGT. CDR3: CASSFGGLSNQPQHF. The DNA of the CDR3 is TGTGCCAGCAGCTTTGGGGGGCTGAGCAATCAGCCCCAGCATTTT.

This clonotype appeared a few times. The V and J genes are TRBV12-3 or TRBV12-4 and TRBJ2-1; 7 bases are shared with TRBD1. This CDR3 region has 13 residues. With 7 bases clipped from V and 7 bases from J, the junction kept 7 bases outside the gene matches. The CDR3 sequence is CASKQSRGNEQFF. Written as DNA, the CDR3 is TGTGCCAGCAAACAATCCAGGGGGAATGAGCAGTTCTTC.

Many counts were recorded for this clonotype. This chain joins TRBV14 and TRBJ2-1; D is undetermined. Looked up from germline, CDR1 is SGHDN and CDR2 is FVKESK. The CDR3 is 12 amino acids. V shed 4 bases and J shed 0 bases, with 1 base lying between them. Here the CDR3 reads CASSPSYNEQFF. The CDR3, as DNA: TGTGCCAGCAGCCCCTCCTACAATGAGCAGTTCTTC.

The chain couples TRBV7-2 to TRBJ1-5, with D tentatively TRBD1 (6 bases). CDR1 is SGHTA and CDR2 is FQGNSA in the germline V gene. Trimming cost V 2 bases and J 0 bases, with 11 bases left between them. This CDR3 is 16 amino acids long. CDR3 coding DNA: TGTGCCAGCAGCTTACTTGGGACAACTAGCAATCAGCCCCAGCATTTT. This translates into CASSLLGTTSNQPQHF.

The chain employs TRBV5-1 and TRBJ1-3; the D gene is possibly TRBD1 (6 bases). Germline V lookup: CDR1 SGHRS, CDR2 YFSETQ. V was shortened by 3 bases and J by 5 bases, with 12 bases between the two germline ends. The CDR3 loop spans 14 amino acids. In DNA, the CDR3 is TGCGCCAGCAGCTCTGGGACAATTCGAAACACCATATATTTT. It encodes CASSSGTIRNTIYF.

The chain recombines TRBV19 with TRBJ2-3; no firm D call. The V end was cut by 9 bases, the J end by 1 base, with 11 bases between. In germline, CDR1 is LNHDA, CDR2 SQIVND (reference sequence). This CDR3 is 13 amino acids long. CDR3: CASPPVRTDTQYF. The CDR3 DNA sequence: TGTGCCAGCCCCCCGGTACGCACAGATACGCAGTATTTT.

This clonotype was picked up a small number of times. The chain carries TRBV29-1 and TRBJ2-7; D perhaps matches TRBD1 (5 bases). V lost 7 bases and J 5 bases, leaving 15 bases between the germline ends. Looked up from germline, CDR1 is SQVTM and CDR2 is ANQGSEA. This CDR3 comprises 12 residues. Here the CDR3 DNA reads TGCAGCGCCCGGACAAGGGGCAACGAGCAGTACTTC. It codes for CSARTRGNEQYF.

This clonotype showed up just a few times. This chain links TRBV5-6 with TRBJ2-3; unclear D gene. The length of the CDR3 is 13 residues. Deletions cut 9 bases from V and 1 base from J, with 12 bases between. Per germline, CDR1 SGHDT and CDR2 YYEEEE. In nucleotides, the CDR3 is TGTGCCACCTGCACAATGGGCACAGATACGCAGTATTTT. This encodes CATCTMGTDTQYF.

This clonotype was seen only a few times. The J gene is TRBJ1-2, the V gene TRBV2; D gene ambiguous. The CDR3 sequence is 15 residues long. V lost 0 bases to trimming and J lost 4 bases, with 12 bases between them. Germline lookup yields CDR1 SNHLY and CDR2 FYNNEI. The CDR3: CASSEALRATYGYTF. CDR3 bases: TGTGCCAGCAGTGAAGCGCTTAGGGCTACCTATGGCTACACCTTC.

V usage is TRBV20-1 and J usage is TRBJ1-6, with 10 positions matching TRBD1. The CDR3 sequence is 15 residues long. In germline, CDR1 is DFQATT, CDR2 SNEGSKA (reference sequence). V lost 0 bases and J lost 7; bases outside the gene matches: 3. The CDR3 nucleotides are TGCAGTGCTAGAGACCCGGGACAGGGGAATTCACCCCTCCACTTT. It yields the protein CSARDPGQGNSPLHF.

The V gene is TRBV3-1, the J gene TRBJ1-4, with 11 bases identical to TRBD1. The CDR3 totals 16 residues. Germline V gene lookup returns CDR1 LGHDT and CDR2 YNNKEL (reference sequence). V gave up 1 base and J gave up 7 bases; unmatched junction bases: 5. The DNA of the CDR3 is TGTGCCAGCAGCCAAGGGGCCGGGACAGGGGGTGAAAAACTGTTTTTT. It encodes CASSQGAGTGGEKLFF.

This CDR3 is CASSATDGMGETQYF. The CDR3 DNA sequence: TGTGCCAGCAGCGCCACTGACGGAATGGGAGAGACCCAGTACTTC. The chain uses TRBV9 and TRBJ2-5; D gene unclear. V lost 3 bases to trimming and J lost 4 bases, with 16 bases between them. Looked up from germline, CDR1 is SGDLS and CDR2 is YYNGEE. CDR3 size: 15 residues.

V and J are TRBV27 and TRBJ1-1; the D gene is possibly TRBD1 (5 bases). Germline assignment: CDR1 MNHEY and CDR2 SMNVEV (reference sequence). V was trimmed by 5 bases and J by 2 bases, leaving 15 bases between them. This CDR3 comprises 15 residues. The chain's CDR3 is CASSPRGGGNTEAFF. CDR3 sequence (DNA): TGTGCCAGCAGTCCCCGGGGGGGTGGCAACACTGAAGCTTTCTTT.

The V and J genes are TRBV2 and TRBJ2-1; D is possibly TRBD2 (6 bases). V was cut by 8 bases and J by 12 bases, with 20 bases left in between. The CDR3 runs 13 residues. From germline, CDR1 is SNHLY and CDR2 FYNNEI. CDR3 amino acids: CASGRPGSGLQFF. The CDR3 DNA reads as TGTGCCAGCGGACGACCCGGGAGCGGCCTGCAGTTCTTC.

A few counts support this clonotype. This chain uses TRBV5-6 with TRBJ2-3; D is unresolved. The germline V gene encodes CDR1 SGHDT and CDR2 YYEEEE. This CDR3 is built from 16 residues. V was trimmed by 1 base and J by 0 bases, leaving 12 bases between them. CDR3 residues: CASSLRGRPSTDTQYF. CDR3 sequence (DNA): TGTGCCAGCAGCTTGCGCGGACGACCTAGCACAGATACGCAGTATTTT.

This clonotype was seen a handful of times. The rearrangement joins TRBV12-3 or TRBV12-4 to TRBJ2-6; D unclear. Trimming cost V 5 bases and J 0 bases, with 8 bases left between them. CDR3 length equals 15 residues. The CDR3 bases are TGTGCCAGCAGTGTAAGGGTCTCTGGGGCCAACGTCCTGACTTTC. Protein sequence: CASSVRVSGANVLTF.